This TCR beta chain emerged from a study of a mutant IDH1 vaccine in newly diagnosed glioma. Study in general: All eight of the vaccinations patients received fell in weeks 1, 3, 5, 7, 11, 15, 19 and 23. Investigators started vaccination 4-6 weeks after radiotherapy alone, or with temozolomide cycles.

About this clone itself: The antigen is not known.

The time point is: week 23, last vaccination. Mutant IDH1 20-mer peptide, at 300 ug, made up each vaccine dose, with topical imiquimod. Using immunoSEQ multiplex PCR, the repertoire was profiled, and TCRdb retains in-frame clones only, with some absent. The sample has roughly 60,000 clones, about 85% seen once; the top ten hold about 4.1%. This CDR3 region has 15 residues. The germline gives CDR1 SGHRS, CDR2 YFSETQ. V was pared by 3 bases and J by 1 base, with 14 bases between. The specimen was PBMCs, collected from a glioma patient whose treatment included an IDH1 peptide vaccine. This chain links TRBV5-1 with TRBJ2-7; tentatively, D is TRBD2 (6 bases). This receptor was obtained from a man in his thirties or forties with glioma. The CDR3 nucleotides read TGCGCCAGCAGCTCCCAGGGAGGATCGTCCTACGAGCAGTACTTC. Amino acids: CASSSQGGSSYEQYF. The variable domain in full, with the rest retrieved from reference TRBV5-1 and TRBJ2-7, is KAGVTQTPRYLIKTRGQQVTLSCSPISGHRSVSWYQQTPGQGLQFLFEYFSETQRNKGNFPGRFSGRQFSNSRSEMNVSTLELGDSALYLCASSSQGGSSYEQYFGPGTRLTVT.